This T cell receptor beta chain was profiled in a study of Tregs in tolerant kidney transplant recipients. The CDR3 extends over 14 amino acids. Per the germline V gene, CDR1 is SSHAT and CDR2 is FNYEAQ (reference sequence). The V segment lost 9 bases and the J segment 6 bases; nucleotides outside the gene matches: 6. Remarks on this clone: The DNA ends 3 residues before the CDR3 does, and the rest of the CDR3 is filled in from the germline J gene.

Assay used: immunoSEQ multiplex PCR; TCRdb lists only in-frame clones, some missing. The sample data list tens of thousands of clones. Here the sequenced sample was CD4+ T cells from blood, taken before the transplant. The sequence came from a human donor who received a combined kidney and bone marrow transplant. The chain is built from TRBV7-7 and TRBJ2-2; 11 nucleotides line up with TRBD2. The CDR3: CASAETSGAGELFF. The CDR3 bases that were read are TGTGCCAGTGCCGAGACTAGCGGGGCCGGGGAG.